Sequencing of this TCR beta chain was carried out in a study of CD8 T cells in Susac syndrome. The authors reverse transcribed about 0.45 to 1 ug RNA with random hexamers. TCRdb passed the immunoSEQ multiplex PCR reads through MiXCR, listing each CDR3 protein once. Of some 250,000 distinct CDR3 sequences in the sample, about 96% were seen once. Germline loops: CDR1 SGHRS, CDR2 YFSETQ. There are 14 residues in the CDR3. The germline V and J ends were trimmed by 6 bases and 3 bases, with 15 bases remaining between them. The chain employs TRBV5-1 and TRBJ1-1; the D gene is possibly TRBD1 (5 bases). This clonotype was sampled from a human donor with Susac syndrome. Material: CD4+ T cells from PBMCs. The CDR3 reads CASKLGGGDTEAFF. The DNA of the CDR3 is TGCGCCAGCAAACTCGGGGGAGGCGACACTGAAGCTTTCTTT. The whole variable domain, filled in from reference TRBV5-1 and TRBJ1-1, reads KAGVTQTPRYLIKTRGQQVTLSCSPISGHRSVSWYQQTPGQGLQFLFEYFSETQRNKGNFPGRFSGRQFSNSRSEMNVSTLELGDSALYLCASKLGGGDTEAFFGQGTRLTVV.